This entry describes one T cell receptor beta chain. The antigen this receptor binds is unknown. Base qualities were left out, and no much larger clone turns up one base away. Spanning cysteine to phenylalanine, the CDR3 consists of 13 amino acids. The entry retains the CDR3 DNA only, 39 bases that are in frame from base 1. Trimming accounts for 2 bases at V and 6 bases at J, while the number of junction bases matched to no gene is 4. CDR1 and CDR2 are drawn from the germline V gene (reference sequence): GTSNPN, SVGIG. The time point tag for this specimen amounts to: week 47, end of study. Each vaccine dose, consisting of 300 ug of a 20-mer mutant IDH1 peptide in Montanide, was administered subcutaneously with topical imiquimod. Eight vaccinations were administered to patients in weeks 1, 3, 5, 7, 11, 15, 19 and 23, corresponding to visits V03 through V10. The donors had newly diagnosed IDH1-mutant astrocytomas of WHO grade 3 or 4 that showed loss of nuclear ATRX. The samples were drawn from NOA16, a multicentre, single-arm, open-label phase I trial in Germany that tested a mutant IDH1 peptide vaccine in humans for the first time. Genomic DNA for TCRB sequencing was extracted from EDTA blood using the DNeasy Blood and Tissue Kit.

Receptor amplification or capture employed the immunoSEQ multiplex PCR assay. Following the manufacturer's protocol, the hsTCRB Kit was used to amplify rearranged TCR beta chain sequences. Sequencing of TCRB libraries was carried out on an Illumina MiSeq. The paper's processing steps were these. Demultiplexing, trimming and gene mapping were performed with the kit vendor's proprietary platform. TCRdb limited this immuneACCESS table to in-frame rearrangements with V and J called. A share of clones is missing; checked studies link under half to unresolved V genes, and the rest is unexplained. V, J and clone size are taken as reported in that table, and D and trimming were inferred from the DNA itself. This sample lists about 34,000 clones; around nine tenths were detected once. 12% of the sample is held by the ten biggest clonotypes. This sample stems from a study of a mutant IDH1 vaccine in newly diagnosed glioma (dated by TCRdb to about 2021). With respect to the entire study: In the chemotherapy-containing groups, vaccination started alongside temozolomide cycles, whereas in patients who had radiotherapy alone it started 4-6 weeks after radiotherapy. Before enrollment, patients had received standard therapy of radiotherapy alone, temozolomide alone, or radiochemotherapy with temozolomide; most received the combination. Six visits were used for peripheral blood collection: V03 (baseline), V05, V07, V10, V12 and V13. Visit V12 was the week-35 safety follow-up and visit V13 was the week-47 end of study. Of the 25 to 35 patients who were treated, around 62% were male and approximately 40% were female, and the mean age was about 40 years. Longitudinal TCRB deep sequencing was performed for 20 to 30 treated patients wherever samples were available for exploratory analyses.

General study outcomes and caveats: Availability determined which PBMC samples were chosen for TCRB deep sequencing. Pseudoprogression seemed to be unrelated to changes in the top peripheral T cell clonotypes found by TCRB sequencing. Across multiple MHC alleles, vaccine-induced immune responses were seen in 90% to 95% of patients. The authors stated that sample limitations prevented analyses of patient blood samples from being reproduced.

The clonotype originates from a woman aged 25-40 years with glioma. This chain is built from TRBV30 and TRBJ1-2; 9 bases in the middle match TRBD1. Specimen: PBMCs, collected from a glioma patient whose treatment included an IDH1 peptide vaccine. The DNA sequence is as follows: TGTGCCTGGAGTCCTGGGACAGGGAATGGCTACACCTTC. This sequence encodes CAWSPGTGNGYTF.